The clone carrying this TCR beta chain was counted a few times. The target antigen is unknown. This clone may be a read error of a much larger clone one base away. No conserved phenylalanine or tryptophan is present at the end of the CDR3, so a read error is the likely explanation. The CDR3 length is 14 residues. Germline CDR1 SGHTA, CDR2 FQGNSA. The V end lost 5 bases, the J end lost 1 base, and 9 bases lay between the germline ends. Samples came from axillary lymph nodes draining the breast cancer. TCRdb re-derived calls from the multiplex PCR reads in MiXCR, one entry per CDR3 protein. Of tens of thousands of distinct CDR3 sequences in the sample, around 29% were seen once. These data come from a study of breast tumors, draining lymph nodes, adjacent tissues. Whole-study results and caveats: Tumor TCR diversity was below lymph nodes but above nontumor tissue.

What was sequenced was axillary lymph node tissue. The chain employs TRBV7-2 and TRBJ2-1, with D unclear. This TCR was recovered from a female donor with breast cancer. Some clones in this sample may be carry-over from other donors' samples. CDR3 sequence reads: CASSPGPSYNEQFL. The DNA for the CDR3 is TGTGCCAGCAGCCCCGGGCCGTCCTACAATGAGCAGTTCCTC.